Following are 20 T cell receptor beta chains from one sample sequenced in a study of sequential checkpoint blockade in melanoma. Specified treatment: randomized to nivolumab then ipilimumab (arm A) or the reverse (arm B). Measured with immunoSEQ multiplex PCR; TCRdb has only the in-frame clones, and not every one. Of roughly 30,000 clones listed, 83% are singletons. The sequencing here drew on CD8+ T cells sorted from blood (inferred from file names), taken from a patient given nivolumab and ipilimumab in sequence. The receptors originated from a human donor with melanoma.

This rearrangement joins TRBV19 to TRBJ1-1; D not resolved. This CDR3 contains 12 residues. Germline CDR1 and CDR2: LNHDA and SQIVND (reference sequence). Trimming cost V 5 bases and J 7 bases, with 11 bases left between them. In nucleotides, the CDR3 is TGTGCCAGTAGTTGGACGGGATTTGAAGCTTTCTTT. Protein product: CASSWTGFEAFF. Full variable domain (remainder filled in from reference TRBV19 and TRBJ1-1): DGGITQSPKYLFRKEGQNVTLSCEQNLNHDAMYWYRQDPGQGLRLIYYSQIVNDFQKGDIAEGYSVSREKKESFPLTVTSAQKNPTAFYLCASSWTGFEAFFGQGTRLTVV.

This clone was recorded once. The chain recombines TRBV4-3 with TRBJ2-1; 9 nucleotides align to TRBD1. Germline CDR1 reads LGHNA; CDR2 reads YSLEER. The trim removed 3 bases at V and 2 bases at J, leaving 14 bases unmatched. The CDR3 totals 19 residues. CDR3 in amino acids: CASSQEPVTGGATYNEQFF. The CDR3 DNA sequence: TGCGCCAGCAGCCAGGAACCGGTAACAGGGGGCGCGACCTACAATGAGCAGTTCTTC.

This clone was observed a few times. This rearrangement joins TRBV14 to TRBJ2-7; 7 bases are a match to TRBD2. CDR3 size: 16 residues. Germline-derived CDR1 and CDR2 are SGHDN and FVKESK. V trimming: 4 bases; J trimming: 4 bases; junction bases outside the gene matches: 13. The CDR3 DNA is TGTGCCAGCAGCCCCCGGGGAGCGGGAATGCGTTACGAGCAGTACTTC. Its translation is CASSPRGAGMRYEQYF.

The chain uses TRBV5-1 and TRBJ1-2; D not resolved. Germline-derived CDR1 and CDR2 are SGHRS and YFSETQ. This CDR3 has 14 amino acids. Trimming pared 0 bases from V and 6 bases from J, leaving 12 bases between. The CDR3 spells CASSLAVAVDGYTF. The CDR3 DNA is TGCGCCAGCAGCTTGGCCGTAGCAGTCGATGGCTACACCTTC.

J is TRBJ2-2 and V is TRBV6-1; unclear D gene. Trimming shortened V by 0 bases and J by 0 bases, and 8 bases separated the two germline ends. The CDR3 extends over 16 amino acids. The germline V gene encodes CDR1 MNHNS and CDR2 SASEGT. The CDR3 nucleotides read TGTGCCAGCAGTGAAGCGAATACAGCGAACACCGGGGAGCTGTTTTTT. This sequence encodes CASSEANTANTGELFF.

As to this clone: At one end the junction does not follow the germline gene, possibly because of a read error. This chain connects TRBV7-7 to TRBJ2-5; the match to TRBD2 covers 7 bases. Per the germline V gene, CDR1 is SSHAT and CDR2 is FNYEAQ (reference sequence). The CDR3 totals 14 residues. The CDR3 DNA reads as TGTGCTAGCAGCTTAGGCGACGGGGGGGAGACCCAGTACTTC. Translated: CASSLGDGGETQYF.

This chain connects TRBV5-1 to TRBJ1-1; the D gene is possibly TRBD1 (5 bases). The CDR3 totals 15 residues. Germline CDR1 is SGHRS and CDR2 is YFSETQ. Between the trimmed V and J ends, which lost 2 bases and 7 bases, there was a span of 18 bases. Here the CDR3 reads CASSFVDGAQDEAFF. Written as DNA, the CDR3 is TGCGCCAGCAGCTTCGTTGATGGGGCGCAGGATGAAGCTTTCTTT. Full variable domain (rest looked up from reference TRBV5-1 and TRBJ1-1): KAGVTQTPRYLIKTRGQQVTLSCSPISGHRSVSWYQQTPGQGLQFLFEYFSETQRNKGNFPGRFSGRQFSNSRSEMNVSTLELGDSALYLCASSFVDGAQDEAFFGQGTRLTVV.

The chain is built from TRBV20-1 and TRBJ1-2, with a tentative D call TRBD1 (5 bases). Germline CDR1 reads DFQATT; CDR2 reads SNEGSKA (reference sequence). Trimming shortened V by 6 bases and J by 12 bases, and 14 bases separated the two germline ends. The CDR3 spans 10 residues. The CDR3 loop reads CSAITGPHTF. Written as DNA, the CDR3 is TGCAGTGCCATAACAGGACCACACACCTTC.

The V call is TRBV5-5, the J call TRBJ1-2; 8 bases agree with TRBD1. The CDR3 runs 14 residues. In germline, CDR1 is SGHKS, CDR2 YYEKEE (reference sequence). V dropped 0 bases and J dropped 2; count of bases not matched to a gene: 0. The CDR3 sequence: CASSLGQGNYGYTF. CDR3 DNA sequence: TGTGCCAGCAGCTTGGGACAGGGGAACTATGGCTACACCTTC.

The chain is built from TRBV6-1 and TRBJ1-3; D is ambiguous. The CDR3 contains 14 residues. Germline V gene data show CDR1 as MNHNS and CDR2 as SASEGT. Trimming pared 5 bases from V and 6 bases from J, leaving 14 bases between. DNA of the CDR3: TGTGCCAGCAGTTTTTCCGGAGGCCCAAACACCATATATTTT. Translated, it gives CASSFSGGPNTIYF.

This chain joins TRBV7-2 and TRBJ2-7; D may be TRBD2 (6 bases). The CDR3 totals 14 residues. Trimming removed 0 bases from V and 3 bases from J, with 9 bases in between. Germline CDR1 is SGHTA and CDR2 is FQGNSA. The CDR3 region is CASSLARDVYEQYF. The DNA of the CDR3 is TGTGCCAGCAGCTTAGCGCGGGACGTCTACGAGCAGTACTTC.

V is TRBV4-3 and J is TRBJ2-6; perhaps TRBD2 as D (6 bases). CDR1 and CDR2 from the germline V gene are LGHNA and YSLEER. The CDR3 sequence is 17 residues long. Between the trimmed V and J ends, which lost 0 bases and 4 bases, there was a span of 13 bases. The CDR3 loop reads CASSQDTGRSGANVLTF. CDR3 coding DNA: TGCGCCAGCAGCCAAGATACGGGGAGGTCAGGGGCCAACGTCCTGACTTTC.

The chain uses TRBV9 and TRBJ1-1; D perhaps matches TRBD1 (6 bases). The CDR3 has 14 residues. The V and J ends lost 2 bases and 1 base respectively, with 9 bases between them. Per germline, CDR1 SGDLS and CDR2 YYNGEE. CDR3 protein: CASSVSGQNTEAFF. The CDR3 DNA reads as TGTGCCAGCAGCGTTTCGGGACAGAACACTGAAGCTTTCTTT.

The V gene is TRBV6-5, the J gene TRBJ2-3, with unresolved D. CDR3 length: 14 residues. Trimming pared 8 bases from V and 2 bases from J, leaving 14 bases between. Germline lookup yields CDR1 MNHEY and CDR2 SVGAGI. The CDR3: CASGPISPTDTQYF. The CDR3 coding sequence is TGTGCCAGCGGCCCAATATCCCCCACAGATACGCAGTATTTT.

This clone was seen a few times. A far bigger clonotype differs at one base, so this is likely a read error. The J gene is TRBJ2-1, the V gene TRBV6-4, with D possibly being TRBD2 (7 bases). Germline V gives CDR1 MRHNA, CDR2 SNTAGT. V lost 4 bases to trimming and J lost 7 bases, with 20 bases between them. The length of the CDR3 is 16 residues. The DNA of the CDR3 is TGTGCCAGCAGTGCCCCCCCGGAGGGGGGGCTTAATGAGCAGTTCTTC. Its protein is CASSAPPEGGLNEQFF.

The rearrangement links TRBV19 to TRBJ2-1; 8 bases map to TRBD1. CDR3 length: 15 residues. The ends lost 6 bases at V and 5 bases at J; junction bases unmatched: 9. Germline V gene lookup returns CDR1 LNHDA and CDR2 SQIVND (reference sequence). As DNA, the CDR3 is TGTGCCAGTAGCGACAGGGGAAATTTGGACAATGAGCAGTTCTTC. It codes for CASSDRGNLDNEQFF.

This chain connects TRBV5-4 to TRBJ2-1, with D maybe TRBD2 (6 bases). The CDR3 runs to 15 residues. V dropped 1 base and J dropped 2 bases, with 10 bases sitting between them. Germline V gives CDR1 SGHNT, CDR2 YYREEE (reference sequence). CDR3 DNA: TGTGCCAGCAGCTTGCGGCGGGAAACCTACAATGAGCAGTTCTTC. Translation gives CASSLRRETYNEQFF.

V and J are TRBV5-4 and TRBJ1-2; the D gene is possibly TRBD1 (6 bases). Per germline, CDR1 SGHNT and CDR2 YYREEE (reference sequence). CDR3 size: 15 residues. Deletions cut 1 base from V and 4 bases from J, with 14 bases between. CDR3 DNA sequence: TGTGCCAGCAGCTTGAGGGGGGGATTTATCTATGGCTACACCTTC. It encodes CASSLRGGFIYGYTF.

The V call is TRBV4-3, the J call TRBJ2-3, with D uncertain. The germline V and J ends were trimmed by 0 bases and 4 bases, with 14 bases remaining between them. The CDR3 extends over 16 amino acids. Germline CDR1 and CDR2: LGHNA and YSLEER. The CDR3 spells CASSQDRGNSADTQYF. CDR3 DNA: TGCGCCAGCAGCCAAGATCGTGGTAATTCGGCAGATACGCAGTATTTT.

The genes are TRBV11-1 and TRBJ2-1, with a possible D match to TRBD2 (5 bases). The CDR3 is made up of 14 amino acids. The germline V gene has CDR1 SGHAT and CDR2 FQDESV (reference sequence). The ends were cut back, 4 bases at V and 9 bases at J, with 16 bases in the middle. The DNA of the CDR3 is TGTGCCAGCAGCTCCGGAGGAGCGAGACGTGAGCAGTTCTTC. As protein: CASSSGGARREQFF.